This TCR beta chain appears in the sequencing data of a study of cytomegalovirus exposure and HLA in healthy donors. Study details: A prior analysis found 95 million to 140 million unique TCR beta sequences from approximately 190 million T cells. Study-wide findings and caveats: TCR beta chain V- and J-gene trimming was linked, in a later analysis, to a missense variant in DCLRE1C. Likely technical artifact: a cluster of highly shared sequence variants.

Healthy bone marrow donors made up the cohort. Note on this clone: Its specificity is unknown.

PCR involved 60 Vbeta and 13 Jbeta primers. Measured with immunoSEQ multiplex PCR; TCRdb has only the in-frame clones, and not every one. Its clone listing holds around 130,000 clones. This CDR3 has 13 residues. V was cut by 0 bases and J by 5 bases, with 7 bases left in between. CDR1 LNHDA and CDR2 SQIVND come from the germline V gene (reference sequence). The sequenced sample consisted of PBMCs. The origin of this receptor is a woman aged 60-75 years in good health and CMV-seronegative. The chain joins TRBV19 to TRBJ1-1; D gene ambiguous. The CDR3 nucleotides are TGTGCCAGTAGTATAGATTCCAGGACTGAAGCTTTCTTT. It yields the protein CASSIDSRTEAFF.